These 20 T cell receptor beta chains were sequenced from one sample in a study of T cells in Graves' hyperthyroidism and ophthalmopathy (dated by TCRdb to about 2019). Receptor libraries were prepared by multiplex PCR. This sample was sequenced with an Illumina HiSeq 2000. TCR beta CDR3 regions were amplified from RNA transcripts. A first-round RT-PCR of the TCR CDR3 used the HTBI primer set with the Qiagen OneStep RT-PCR kit. The raw public data were reprocessed by TCRdb itself: fastp quality trimming at Q25, MiXCR clonotype calling, in-frame beta chains only. Rows are unified per CDR3 protein, each entry keeping the most common DNA and genes. Recorded for this sample are about 560,000 distinct CDR3 sequences; over 15% of them occurred a single time. The top ten constitute about 18% of the sample. The sequenced sample was blood. The receptors were sampled from a woman between 18 and 29 years old with Graves' hyperthyroidism.

The J gene is TRBJ2-7, the V gene TRBV27; 11 positions agree with TRBD2. The CDR3 runs to 17 residues. Germline CDR1 MNHEY, CDR2 SMNVEV (reference sequence). The V and J ends lost 5 bases and 6 bases, in that order; junction bases with no gene match: 15. CDR3 region: CASSPTRLAGSPLEQYF. The DNA of the CDR3 is TGTGCCAGCAGTCCGACGCGACTAGCGGGGAGCCCCCTCGAGCAGTACTTC.

This clonotype has just a few counts. The chain uses TRBV12-3 or TRBV12-4 and TRBJ1-6, with D unresolved. The CDR3 spans 14 residues. Trimming took 6 bases from V and 9 from J, leaving 15 bases between them. As DNA, the CDR3 is TGTGCCAGCAGCCACATAGGGCCTCGTTCACCCCTCCACTTT. Translating gives CASSHIGPRSPLHF.

The chain links TRBV7-2 to TRBJ1-1, with 7 bases fitting TRBD1. CDR1 is SGHTA, CDR2 FQGNSA, per germline. This CDR3 has 15 residues. Trimming at V came to 4 bases and at J to 4 bases, leaving 9 bases not matched to a gene. This CDR3 is CASSSYRAGGTEAFF. The CDR3 nucleotides are TGTGCCAGCAGCTCCTATAGGGCAGGGGGCACTGAAGCTTTCTTT.

This clonotype showed up many times. The chain is built from TRBV7-9 and TRBJ2-5, with TRBD1 matching 9 bases. J was trimmed by 3 bases and V by 6 bases; bases with no gene match: 8. The germline CDR1 and CDR2 sequences are SEHNR and FQNEAQ (reference sequence). The CDR3 consists of 15 residues. In DNA form, the CDR3 reads TGTGCCAGCAGATCCGCCGGGACAGGGAAAGAGACCCAGTACTTC. The encoded protein is CASRSAGTGKETQYF.

This clonotype was seen many times. The V call is TRBV12-3 or TRBV12-4, the J call TRBJ1-1; D call uncertain. The CDR3 spans 14 residues. Trimming shortened V by 2 bases and J by 5 bases, and 12 bases separated the two germline ends. The CDR3: CASSLWQERTEAFF. As DNA, the CDR3 is TGTGCCAGCAGTTTATGGCAGGAACGAACTGAAGCTTTCTTT.

This clonotype was counted once. V and J are TRBV5-1 and TRBJ2-5, with 11 bases aligning to TRBD1. Losses at the gene ends were 0 bases for V and 5 bases for J; bases not matched to a gene: 3. Germline V gives CDR1 SGHRS, CDR2 YFSETQ. The CDR3 has 15 amino acids. The CDR3 DNA follows: TGCGCCAGCAGCTTGGTGGGGGACAGGGGGGAGACCCAGTACTTC. Its protein product is CASSLVGDRGETQYF.

This clonotype was seen ten or more times. The chain is built from TRBV7-2 and TRBJ2-1; the D gene is possibly TRBD2 (6 bases). V was shortened by 1 base and J by 0 bases, with 7 bases between the two germline ends. Germline V lookup: CDR1 SGHTA, CDR2 FQGNSA. The CDR3 consists of 15 residues. The CDR3 loop reads CASSLVAASYNEQFF. The CDR3 DNA reads as TGTGCCAGCAGCTTAGTAGCGGCCTCCTACAATGAGCAGTTCTTC.

This clonotype occurred many times. The CDR3 DNA follows: TGTGCCAGCAGCTTAGGTGACAGGGAGGCGACTAGCGGGAGGGCCTTACCAGATACGCAGTATTTT. Translation gives CASSLGDREATSGRALPDTQYF. This chain joins TRBV11-2 and TRBJ2-3, with 14 bases fitting TRBD2. The CDR3 has 22 residues. Per the germline V gene, CDR1 is SGHAT and CDR2 is FQNNGV. V shed 1 base and J 4 bases; nucleotides not matched to a gene: 19. The entire variable domain, with the rest obtained from reference TRBV11-2 and TRBJ2-3, is as follows: EAGVAQSPRYKIIEKRQSVAFWCNPISGHATLYWYQQILGQGPKLLIQFQNNGVVDDSQLPKDRFSAERLKGVDSTLKIQPAKLEDSAVYLCASSLGDREATSGRALPDTQYFGPGTRLTVL.

The chain joins TRBV4-1 to TRBJ2-7, with a possible D match to TRBD2 (5 bases). Germline V gene lookup returns CDR1 MGHRA and CDR2 YSYEKL. This CDR3 has 15 residues. Trimming left V 2 bases short and J 1 base short, with 12 bases between. CDR3 nucleotide sequence: TGCGCCAGCAGCCAAAGTCGGAGCGGTTCCTACGAGCAGTACTTC. It translates to CASSQSRSGSYEQYF.

This clonotype has ten or more counts. The gene calls are TRBV6-1 and TRBJ2-7; the match to TRBD2 covers 11 bases. The CDR3 is made up of 14 amino acids. With V trimmed by 6 bases and J by 4 bases, 5 bases remained unmatched. Germline-derived CDR1 and CDR2 are MNHNS and SASEGT. The chain's CDR3 is CASSPLAGVYEQYF. The CDR3, as DNA: TGTGCCAGCAGCCCACTAGCGGGGGTGTACGAGCAGTACTTC.

This clonotype was seen a handful of times. This sequence joins TRBV10-3 and TRBJ2-1, with 7 bases aligning to TRBD1. CDR3 length: 12 amino acids. Per the germline V gene, CDR1 is ENHRY and CDR2 is SYGVKD. V was pared by 5 bases and J by 9 bases, with 4 bases of the junction left unmatched. The chain's CDR3 is CAISRQGREQFF. The CDR3 DNA sequence: TGTGCCATCAGTAGACAGGGTCGTGAGCAGTTCTTC.

This clonotype was recorded many times. The rearrangement joins TRBV20-1 to TRBJ2-3, with 14 positions matching TRBD2. This CDR3 contains 17 residues. J lost 4 bases, V lost 6 bases, and 12 bases had no gene match. Germline V CDR1 and CDR2: DFQATT, SNEGSKA (reference sequence). Written as DNA, the CDR3 is TGCAGTGCCGCGGGACTAGCGGGAGTAAAAGTTGCAGATACGCAGTATTTT. Residues: CSAAGLAGVKVADTQYF.

Many counts were recorded for this clonotype. J is TRBJ2-4 and V is TRBV2; 7 positions match TRBD2. V lost 8 bases and J lost 6; bases outside the gene matches: 10. The CDR3 length is 14 residues. The V gene's germline CDR1 is SNHLY and CDR2 FYNNEI. CDR3 bases: TGTGCCAGCGTTCTGGCGGGAGTGGGAAACATTCAGTACTTC. Its translation is CASVLAGVGNIQYF.

The chain carries TRBV14 and TRBJ2-5; 11 positions agree with TRBD2. Germline CDR1 and CDR2: SGHDN and FVKESK. This CDR3 region has 16 residues. V gave up 1 base and J gave up 7 bases; unmatched junction bases: 8. The CDR3 spells CASSQATSGMRGTQYF. The CDR3 DNA follows: TGTGCCAGCAGCCAAGCGACTAGCGGGATGCGAGGGACCCAGTACTTC.

This clonotype was observed a handful of times. The chain uses TRBV5-1 and TRBJ2-5, with 7 bases matching TRBD1. Per germline, CDR1 SGHRS and CDR2 YFSETQ. The CDR3 is made up of 14 amino acids. Trimming cost V 5 bases and J 1 base; bases outside gene matches: 5. CDR3 coding DNA: TGCGCCAGCAGTCGTGGACAGGCCCAAGAGACCCAGTACTTC. It is translated as CASSRGQAQETQYF.

This clonotype appeared many times. The J gene is TRBJ2-1, the V gene TRBV2; no firm D call. V was shortened by 3 bases and J by 4 bases, with 10 bases between the two germline ends. The CDR3 has 14 residues. The germline gives CDR1 SNHLY, CDR2 FYNNEI. CDR3 sequence reads: CASSDGLNYNEQFF. CDR3 DNA: TGTGCCAGCAGTGATGGGTTGAATTACAATGAGCAGTTCTTC.

This clonotype was counted many times. This chain connects TRBV2 to TRBJ1-1; TRBD1 agrees at 8 bases. This CDR3 contains 13 residues. The V gene end was trimmed by 6 bases and the J gene end by 11 bases; junction bases not matched to a gene: 11. Looked up from germline, CDR1 is SNHLY and CDR2 is FYNNEI. The CDR3 is CASSAEKDREAFF. As DNA, the CDR3 is TGTGCCAGCAGCGCAGAAAAGGACAGGGAGGCTTTCTTT.

This clonotype was counted between two and nine times. The genes are TRBV20-1 and TRBJ1-5, with 8 bases fitting TRBD1. The germline CDR1 and CDR2 sequences are DFQATT and SNEGSKA (reference sequence). There are 13 residues in the CDR3. The J segment lost 9 bases and the V segment lost 2 bases, leaving 6 bases of the junction unmatched. CDR3 protein: CSARRTGPRPQHF. The DNA for the CDR3 is TGCAGTGCTAGAAGGACAGGGCCTCGGCCCCAGCATTTT.

The table lists this clonotype with many counts. V and J are TRBV14 and TRBJ1-1; D gene unclear. The CDR3 length is 15 residues. The germline CDR1 and CDR2 sequences are SGHDN and FVKESK. With 0 bases removed from V and 1 base from J, the gap between germline ends came to 9 bases. CDR3 amino acids: CASSQDPGSNTEAFF. CDR3 coding DNA: TGTGCCAGCAGCCAAGATCCGGGGTCGAACACTGAAGCTTTCTTT. Complete variable domain (other parts from reference TRBV14 and TRBJ1-1): EAGVTQFPSHSVIEKGQTVTLRCDPISGHDNLYWYRRVMGKEIKFLLHFVKESKQDESGMPNNRFLAERTGGTYSTLKVQPAELEDSGVYFCASSQDPGSNTEAFFGQGTRLTVV.

This clonotype was seen a few times. This chain links TRBV27 with TRBJ1-5, with no clear D. The V gene lost 0 bases and the J gene lost 6 bases, with 6 bases spanning the gap. The germline V gene has CDR1 MNHEY and CDR2 SMNVEV (reference sequence). The CDR3 length is 13 residues. The CDR3 region is CASSLSIGQPQHF. In DNA form, the CDR3 reads TGTGCCAGCAGTTTATCGATAGGTCAGCCCCAGCATTTT.